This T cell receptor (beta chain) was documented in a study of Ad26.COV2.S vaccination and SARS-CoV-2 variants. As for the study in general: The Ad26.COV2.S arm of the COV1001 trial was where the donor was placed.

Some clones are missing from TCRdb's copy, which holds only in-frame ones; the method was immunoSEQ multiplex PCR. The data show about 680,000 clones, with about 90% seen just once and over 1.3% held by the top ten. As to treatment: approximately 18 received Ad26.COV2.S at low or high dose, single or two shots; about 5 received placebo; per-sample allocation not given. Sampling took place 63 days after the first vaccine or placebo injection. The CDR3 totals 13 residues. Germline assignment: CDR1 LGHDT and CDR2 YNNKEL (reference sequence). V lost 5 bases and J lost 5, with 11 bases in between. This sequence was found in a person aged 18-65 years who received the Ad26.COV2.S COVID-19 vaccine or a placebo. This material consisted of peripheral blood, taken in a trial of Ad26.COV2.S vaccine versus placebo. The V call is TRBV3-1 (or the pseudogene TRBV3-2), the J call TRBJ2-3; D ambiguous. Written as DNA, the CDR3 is TGTGCCAGCAGCGTCGTCCCAGGAGATACGCAGTATTTT. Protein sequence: CASSVVPGDTQYF.